A selection of T cell receptor beta chains follows, all from one sample in a study of blood T cell repertoires in COVID-19. Clones were sequenced by immunoSEQ multiplex PCR, and TCRdb holds only the in-frame ones, with some missing. The repertoire holds some 240,000 clones, with around 90% as singletons. Sequences were obtained from peripheral blood. Source of these receptors: a man in his 60s who had recovered from COVID-19. CDR3s include the opening cysteine and the closing phenylalanine or tryptophan. Fields, in order: D gene, V gene, J gene, clone size, CDR3 DNA, CDR3 protein. A D gene is named only where the DNA matches it firmly. Where a row states a size, it is once, few, many or the class of an expanded clone; other rows omit it.

>TRBD1|TRBV5-1|TRBJ1-6|NA
TGCGCCAACAGTTGGACAGGGGATCGGGACTCACCCCTCCACTTT
CANSWTGDRDSPLHF
>NA|TRBV6-5|TRBJ1-2|NA
TGTGCCAGCCGTTGGGGGGCTAACTATGGCTACACCTTC
CASRWGANYGYTF
>TRBD1|TRBV5-1|TRBJ2-1|few
TGCGCCAGCAGCTTCGTAGCAGCAGGGGGCTTCAATGAGCAGTTCTTC
CASSFVAAGGFNEQFF
>NA|TRBV19|TRBJ2-7|NA
TGTGCCAGTAGTACCGGGTTCCGGCGGGGGCGAAGGAGCGAGCAGTACTTC
CASSTGFRRGRRSEQYF
>NA|TRBV18|TRBJ2-7|NA
TGTGCCAGCTCACCAACCCCCAGGGACTACGAGCAGTACTTC
CASSPTPRDYEQYF
>NA|TRBV30|TRBJ1-2|NA
TGTGCCTGGAGATCTACGGGGAGCGGATATGGCTACACCTTC
CAWRSTGSGYGYTF
>NA|TRBV5-1|TRBJ2-3|once
TGCGCCAGCAGCTTGACTAGGAGGTCAGATACGCAGTATTTT
CASSLTRRSDTQYF
>NA|TRBV6-5|TRBJ1-5|NA
TGTGCCAGCAGTTTGACAGGCCGGGAGCCCCAGCATTTT
CASSLTGREPQHF
>NA|TRBV20-1|TRBJ2-7|NA
TGCAGTGCCAGGGGCCTCACTCGGGAGTACTTC
CSARGLTREYF
>TRBD2|TRBV2|TRBJ2-4|NA
TGTGCCAGCGGAACAGAAGGACTAGCGGGGGGAGGTCAGTACTTC
CASGTEGLAGGGQYF
>NA|TRBV9|TRBJ2-6|NA
TGTGCCAGCAGCGAAAACGGGGCTGGGGCCAACGTCCTGACTTTC
CASSENGAGANVLTF
>TRBD1|TRBV7-6|TRBJ2-3|NA
TGTGCCAGCAGCTCTAATACCGGGACAGGGACAGATACGCAGTATTTT
CASSSNTGTGTDTQYF
>NA|TRBV10-3|TRBJ2-2|once
TGTGCCATCAGTGAGTCCGGGGGGCGGACTACCGGGGAGCTGTTTTTT
CAISESGGRTTGELFF
>NA|TRBV12-5|TRBJ2-2|NA
TGTGCTAGTGGTTTCCTAGCGAAAACCGGGGAGCTGTTTTTT
CASGFLAKTGELFF
>TRBD2|TRBV10-1|TRBJ2-2|NA
TGCGCCAGCAGTCTACGGGGGGGCCCCGGGGAGCTGTTTTTT
CASSLRGGPGELFF
>TRBD1|TRBV4-1|TRBJ2-7|few
TGCGCCAGCAGCCCCAGCCTCACGGACAGGGGGACCTACGAGCAGTACTTC
CASSPSLTDRGTYEQYF
>TRBD1|TRBV19|TRBJ2-4|NA
TGTGCCAGTAGTTCTGGACAGGCGCTAGGTGCCAAAAACATTCAGTACTTC
CASSSGQALGAKNIQYF
>TRBD1|TRBV7-9|TRBJ2-1|few
TGTGCCAGCAGCTTAGGGACAGGGGACAATGAGCAGTTCTTC
CASSLGTGDNEQFF
>NA|TRBV27|TRBJ1-1|NA
TGTGCCAGCAGTTACAGGACCTCGAACACTGAAGCTTTCTTT
CASSYRTSNTEAFF
>NA|TRBV18|TRBJ2-2|NA
TGTGCCAGCTCACCCTCAGGGGACACCGGGGAGCTGTTTTTT
CASSPSGDTGELFF
>TRBD1|TRBV7-9|TRBJ1-3|NA
TGTGCCAGCAGCCTAGGACAGGGGGCTATGAGTGGAAACACCATATATTTT
CASSLGQGAMSGNTIYF
>NA|TRBV2|TRBJ1-6|NA
TGTGCCAGCAGTCAGGTTCTTGGTTCACCCCTCCACTTT
CASSQVLGSPLHF